The 21 T cell receptor beta chains presented below share a single source sample, sequenced in a study of cytomegalovirus exposure and HLA in healthy donors. Sequenced by immunoSEQ multiplex PCR; TCRdb stores in-frame clones only, minus some. Altogether around 150,000 clones are present, 70% to 90% being singletons, with the ten largest covering 2.5% to 3%. Specimen: PBMCs. The source of these receptors is a man aged 18 to 30 in good health and CMV-seronegative.

V is TRBV27 and J is TRBJ1-5, with TRBD1 matching 7 bases. The CDR3 spans 15 residues. CDR1 and CDR2 from the germline V gene are MNHEY and SMNVEV (reference sequence). V was pared by 4 bases and J by 4 bases, with 7 bases of the junction left unmatched. The CDR3 loop reads CASSSGTEMNQPQHF. Here the CDR3 DNA reads TGTGCCAGCAGTTCGGGGACAGAAATGAATCAGCCCCAGCATTTT.

The CDR3 is CASSDSASGSLLEQFF. The CDR3 nucleotides are TGTGCCAGCAGTGACTCTGCTAGCGGGAGTTTATTGGAGCAGTTCTTC. The J gene is TRBJ2-1, the V gene TRBV6-4, with 10 nucleotides matching TRBD2. The V gene's germline CDR1 is MRHNA and CDR2 SNTAGT. The CDR3 has 16 amino acids. V was pared by 0 bases and J by 10 bases, with 9 bases of the junction left unmatched.

The chain combines TRBV2 with TRBJ2-1; no reliable D call. The germline CDR1 and CDR2 sequences are SNHLY and FYNNEI. Deletions cut 6 bases from V and 4 bases from J, with 7 bases between. The CDR3 is 12 amino acids. CDR3 in DNA: TGTGCCAGCAGGGTAGAGTACAATGAGCAGTTCTTC. This sequence encodes CASRVEYNEQFF.

This clone was counted only a few times. The V call is TRBV18, the J call TRBJ1-3, with D tentatively TRBD1 (5 bases). Per the germline V gene, CDR1 is KGHSH and CDR2 is LQKENI. V was clipped by 0 bases and J by 2 bases, with 11 bases between them. CDR3 size: 16 residues. CDR3 sequence reads: CASSPPGQGPGNTIYF. DNA for the CDR3: TGTGCCAGCTCACCACCGGGGCAGGGCCCTGGAAACACCATATATTTT.

This rearrangement joins TRBV19 to TRBJ1-2; 7 bases fit TRBD1. V lost 4 bases and J lost 1; bases outside the gene matches: 6. Germline V gene sequence: CDR1 LNHDA, CDR2 SQIVND (reference sequence). The CDR3 is made up of 15 amino acids. CDR3 residues: CASSKGDSYNYGYTF. For the CDR3, the DNA is TGTGCCAGTAGTAAGGGGGACAGTTATAACTATGGCTACACCTTC.

The V call is TRBV2, the J call TRBJ1-1; 7 nucleotides line up with TRBD1. Germline CDR1 is SNHLY and CDR2 is FYNNEI. The CDR3 contains 17 residues. The J segment lost 0 bases and the V segment lost 4 bases, leaving 11 bases of the junction unmatched. The CDR3 DNA is TGTGCCAGCAGTGGATCAGGGGGGACGGGCTTGAACACTGAAGCTTTCTTT. As protein: CASSGSGGTGLNTEAFF.

The table lists this clone with a count of one. The rearrangement joins TRBV19 to TRBJ1-2, with TRBD1 identical over 7 bases. The CDR3 is 13 amino acids. Germline values: CDR1 LNHDA, CDR2 SQIVND (reference sequence). Germline trimming cut 8 bases from V and 8 bases from J; bases unmatched to any gene: 11. CDR3 loop: CASPEPQGTGYTF. The CDR3 DNA follows: TGTGCCAGTCCGGAACCACAGGGGACAGGCTACACCTTC. Complete variable domain (other parts from reference TRBV19 and TRBJ1-2): DGGITQSPKYLFRKEGQNVTLSCEQNLNHDAMYWYRQDPGQGLRLIYYSQIVNDFQKGDIAEGYSVSREKKESFPLTVTSAQKNPTAFYLCASPEPQGTGYTFGSGTRLTVV.

The chain carries TRBV11-3 and TRBJ1-3; 7 bases map to TRBD1. V trimming: 5 bases; J trimming: 4 bases; junction bases outside the gene matches: 5. CDR1 and CDR2 from the germline V gene are SGHNT and YENEEA. The CDR3 is 14 residues long. CDR3 amino acids: CASSTGTDGNTIYF. The CDR3, as DNA: TGTGCCAGCAGCACCGGGACAGACGGAAACACCATATATTTT. Full variable domain (outside the CDR3, taken from reference TRBV11-3 and TRBJ1-3): EAGVVQSPRYKIIEKKQPVAFWCNPISGHNTLYWYLQNLGQGPELLIRYENEEAVDDSQLPKDRFSAERLKGVDSTLKIQPAELGDSAVYLCASSTGTDGNTIYFGEGSWLTVV.

This chain joins TRBV28 and TRBJ1-4; D call uncertain. CDR3 length: 14 amino acids. Germline V gene sequence: CDR1 MDHEN, CDR2 SYDVKM. The V gene lost 5 bases and the J gene lost 2 bases, with 9 bases spanning the gap. The CDR3 DNA follows: TGTGCCAGCAGTCCCGCAGGCACTAATGAAAAACTGTTTTTT. Amino acids: CASSPAGTNEKLFF.

V usage is TRBV11-3 and J usage is TRBJ2-5; D is uncertain. Germline V gives CDR1 SGHNT, CDR2 YENEEA. Trimming took off 1 base at V and 0 bases at J, with 9 bases between the two ends. This CDR3 spans 15 amino acids. The CDR3 spells CASSLGGQNQETQYF. CDR3 DNA: TGTGCCAGCAGCTTAGGCGGTCAGAACCAAGAGACCCAGTACTTC.

Details on this clone: Within the sample, other DNA sequences also encode this same CDR3. The chain joins TRBV28 to TRBJ1-5, with D perhaps TRBD1 (5 bases). The germline V and J ends were trimmed by 5 bases and 3 bases, with 11 bases remaining between them. Germline CDR1 is MDHEN and CDR2 is SYDVKM. This CDR3 spans 14 amino acids. This CDR3 reads CASSPTGFNQPQHF. DNA for the CDR3: TGTGCCAGCAGTCCTACAGGATTCAATCAGCCCCAGCATTTT. Using reference TRBV28 and TRBJ1-5 for the parts outside the CDR3, the full variable domain is DVKVTQSSRYLVKRTGEKVFLECVQDMDHENMFWYRQDPGLGLRLIYFSYDVKMKEKGDIPEGYSVSREKKERFSLILESASTNQTSMYLCASSPTGFNQPQHFGDGTRLSIL.

This rearrangement joins TRBV6-1 to TRBJ1-2; 9 positions match TRBD1. V lost 1 base and J lost 4; bases outside the gene matches: 1. The CDR3 extends over 14 amino acids. Germline CDR1 and CDR2: MNHNS and SASEGT. In nucleotides, the CDR3 is TGTGCCAGCAGTGAAGGACAGGGGGTCTATGGCTACACCTTC. Translated, it gives CASSEGQGVYGYTF.

V usage is TRBV4-1 and J usage is TRBJ2-3; TRBD2 matches 8 bases. The CDR3 length is 16 residues. Germline V gives CDR1 MGHRA, CDR2 YSYEKL. The ends lost 3 bases at V and 1 base at J; junction bases unmatched: 6. CDR3 amino acids: CASSHPLAGRTDTQYF. The CDR3 region has the DNA TGCGCCAGCAGCCACCCTCTAGCGGGCCGCACAGATACGCAGTATTTT.

In DNA form, the CDR3 reads TGTGCCAGCAGTCCTACGGGGGGGTATAATGAAAAACTGTTTTTT. It yields the protein CASSPTGGYNEKLFF. The gene calls are TRBV6-6 and TRBJ1-4, with D tentatively TRBD1 (5 bases). V gave up 5 bases and J gave up 4 bases, with 14 bases separating them. The germline V gene has CDR1 MNHNY and CDR2 SVGAGI (reference sequence). CDR3 size: 15 residues.

The rearrangement uses TRBV13 and TRBJ2-1, with TRBD2 identical over 12 bases. The J segment lost 10 bases and the V segment lost 2 bases, leaving 9 bases of the junction unmatched. This CDR3 contains 16 residues. In germline, CDR1 is PRHDT, CDR2 FYEKMQ (reference sequence). Here the CDR3 reads CASSLPTSGGPSEQFF. The CDR3 DNA sequence: TGTGCCAGCAGCTTACCGACTAGCGGGGGCCCCTCGGAGCAGTTCTTC.

On this clone itself: Other DNA sequences in the same sample also yield this CDR3. The chain combines TRBV5-1 with TRBJ1-5; TRBD1 matches at 9 bases. With V trimmed by 4 bases and J by 7 bases, 6 bases remained unmatched. This CDR3 has 14 residues. CDR1 and CDR2 (germline): SGHRS, YFSETQ. The CDR3 reads CASSDGQGSQPQHF. The CDR3 coding sequence is TGCGCCAGCAGCGACGGACAGGGGAGCCAGCCCCAGCATTTT.

J is TRBJ1-1 and V is TRBV7-9; 12 bases map to TRBD1. After removal of 5 bases from V and 3 bases from J, the junction contained 10 bases not matched to a gene. The V gene's germline CDR1 is SEHNR and CDR2 FQNEAQ (reference sequence). The CDR3 consists of 17 residues. DNA for the CDR3: TGTGCCAGCAGCACCGGGACAGGGGGCGCCGGAGACACTGAAGCTTTCTTT. Its protein product is CASSTGTGGAGDTEAFF.

This chain connects TRBV4-1 to TRBJ1-2; 7 positions agree with TRBD1. V dropped 1 base and J dropped 6; count of bases not matched to a gene: 2. CDR1 is MGHRA and CDR2 is YSYEKL in the germline V gene. The CDR3 sequence is 13 residues long. Here the CDR3 reads CASSQVGTDGYTF. The CDR3 DNA follows: TGCGCCAGCAGCCAAGTAGGGACAGATGGCTACACCTTC.

J is TRBJ1-1 and V is TRBV30, with D possibly being TRBD1 (6 bases). The CDR3 covers 15 residues. Trimming took 2 bases from V and 5 from J, leaving 18 bases between them. From germline, CDR1 is GTSNPN and CDR2 SVGIG (reference sequence). The CDR3 is CAWSPPLGARTEAFF. The CDR3 bases are TGTGCCTGGAGTCCCCCCCTGGGGGCGAGAACTGAAGCTTTCTTT.

The gene calls are TRBV28 and TRBJ2-1; the match to TRBD1 covers 8 bases. The CDR3 loop spans 15 amino acids. Losses at the gene ends were 6 bases for V and 4 bases for J; bases not matched to a gene: 8. Germline V gene data show CDR1 as MDHEN and CDR2 as SYDVKM. This chain's CDR3 is CASSQRDRMYNEQFF. In DNA form, the CDR3 reads TGTGCCAGCAGCCAGAGGGACAGGATGTACAATGAGCAGTTCTTC.

CDR3 DNA: TGTGCCACCGCAACAGGGGTCAATAACAATGAGCAGTTCTTC. Encoded protein: CATATGVNNNEQFF. The V gene is TRBV6-5, the J gene TRBJ2-1, with 7 bases identical to TRBD1. With V trimmed by 10 bases and J by 5 bases, 11 bases remained unmatched. The CDR3 consists of 14 residues. Germline values: CDR1 MNHEY, CDR2 SVGAGI.